Shown below are 6 T cell receptor beta chains from a single sample sequenced in a study of T cells in women clearing cervical HPV infection. Profiling relied on immunoSEQ multiplex PCR, and the TCRdb table lists in-frame clones only, not all of them. The sample table sets out some 30,000 clones. The sequenced material came from blood buffy coat. These receptor sequences come from a woman aged 18 to 75 with a cervical HPV16 infection that either progressed to CIN3+ or cleared (not recorded which).

Note on this clone: The CDR3 is cut off 3 residues early in the read; its end comes from the germline J gene. The rearrangement joins TRBV28 to TRBJ2-4; D may be TRBD1 (6 bases). The CDR3 is 15 amino acids. CDR1 and CDR2 (germline): MDHEN, SYDVKM. V was trimmed by 3 bases and J by 0 bases, leaving 9 bases between them. CDR3 DNA, as far as it was read: TGTGCCAGCAGTTTGCCAGGGGCAGCCAAAAACATT. Translation gives CASSLPGAAKNI. The full-length CDR3 reads as CASSLPGAAKNIQYF.

Regarding this clone: The read stops 3 residues short of the end of the CDR3; the missing end is completed from the germline J gene. The gene calls are TRBV4-2 and TRBJ2-7; 15 bases match TRBD2. V was clipped by 3 bases and J by 3 bases; unmatched bases: 6. The CDR3 is 17 residues long. Germline-derived CDR1 and CDR2 are LGHNA and YNFKEQ. The CDR3 bases that were read are TGTGCCAGCAGCCAGGGACTAGCGGGGGGTACTGGCTACGAG. Encoded protein: CASSQGLAGGTGYE. The CDR3, in full, reads CASSQGLAGGTGYEQYF.

Note on this clone: One end of the junction varies from germline; a read error may be responsible. The read ends 3 residues shy of where the CDR3 ends; the end is completed using the germline J gene. V is TRBV5-6 and J is TRBJ1-3; D gene unclear. CDR1 and CDR2 from the germline V gene are SGHDT and YYEEEE. This CDR3 contains 12 residues. The sequenced part of the CDR3 DNA is TGTGCCAGCAGCTTGGAACGAAACACG. Translating it yields CASSLERNT. The complete CDR3 protein is CASSLERNTIYF.

As for this clone: The read stops 3 residues short of the end of the CDR3; the missing end is completed from the germline J gene. Other DNA sequences from this sample encode an identical CDR3 as well. The chain has TRBV28 and TRBJ2-1, with 12 bases that match TRBD2. Germline V gene lookup returns CDR1 MDHEN and CDR2 SYDVKM. V was pared by 5 bases and J by 4 bases, with 3 bases of the junction left unmatched. The CDR3 contains 15 residues. The CDR3 DNA, read in part, is TGTGCCAGCAGTCCTACTAGCGGGGGGTACAATGAG. Translating gives CASSPTSGGYNE. In full, the CDR3 reads CASSPTSGGYNEQFF.

The covered CDR3 bases are TGTGCCAGTAGTATAAGGGGACTAGCGGTATTCAATGAG. It is translated as CASSIRGLAVFNE. The whole CDR3 region reads CASSIRGLAVFNEQFF. V is TRBV19 and J is TRBJ2-1, with TRBD2 matching over 11 bases. The read terminates 3 residues ahead of where the CDR3 ends, so the germline J gene completes it. Germline values: CDR1 LNHDA, CDR2 SQIVND (reference sequence). The V and J ends lost 2 bases and 6 bases, in that order; junction bases with no gene match: 6. CDR3 length equals 16 residues.

With regard to this clone: The read ends 3 residues early relative to the CDR3; the germline J gene fills the gap. The chain has TRBV12-3 or TRBV12-4 and TRBJ1-4, with a possible D match to TRBD1 (6 bases). The CDR3 loop spans 15 amino acids. The V end lost 6 bases, the J end lost 10 bases, and 21 bases lay between the germline ends. The chain's CDR3 is CASRIGSGQSRKLFF. Partial CDR3 DNA: TGTGCCAGCAGGATAGGGTCCGGACAGAGTCGAAAA.